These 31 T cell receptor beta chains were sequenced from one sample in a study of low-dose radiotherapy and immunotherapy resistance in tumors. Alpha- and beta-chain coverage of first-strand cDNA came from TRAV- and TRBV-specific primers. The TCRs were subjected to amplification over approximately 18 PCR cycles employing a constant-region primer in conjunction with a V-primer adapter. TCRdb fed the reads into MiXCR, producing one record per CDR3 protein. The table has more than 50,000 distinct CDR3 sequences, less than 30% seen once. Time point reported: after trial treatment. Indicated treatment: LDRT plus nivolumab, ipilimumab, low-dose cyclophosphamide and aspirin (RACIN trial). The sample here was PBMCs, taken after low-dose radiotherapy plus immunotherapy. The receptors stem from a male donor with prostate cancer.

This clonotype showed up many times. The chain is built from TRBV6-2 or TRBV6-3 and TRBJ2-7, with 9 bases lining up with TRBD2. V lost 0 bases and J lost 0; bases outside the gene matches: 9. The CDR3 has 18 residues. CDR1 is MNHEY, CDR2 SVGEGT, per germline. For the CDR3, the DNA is TGTGCCAGCAGTTACTCAGGGTATAGCGGGAGCGCCTCCTACGAGCAGTACTTC. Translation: CASSYSGYSGSASYEQYF.

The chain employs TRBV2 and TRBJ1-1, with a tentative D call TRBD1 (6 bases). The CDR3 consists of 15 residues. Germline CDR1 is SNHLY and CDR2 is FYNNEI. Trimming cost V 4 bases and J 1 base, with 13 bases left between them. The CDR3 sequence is CASSGAMGQNTEAFF. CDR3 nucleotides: TGTGCCAGCAGTGGGGCAATGGGACAGAACACTGAAGCTTTCTTT.

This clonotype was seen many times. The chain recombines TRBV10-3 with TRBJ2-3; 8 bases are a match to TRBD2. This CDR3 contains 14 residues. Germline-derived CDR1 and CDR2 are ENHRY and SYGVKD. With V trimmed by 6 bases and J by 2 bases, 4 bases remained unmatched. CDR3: CAIRRGLDTDTQYF. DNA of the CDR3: TGTGCCATCAGGCGGGGACTAGACACAGATACGCAGTATTTT.

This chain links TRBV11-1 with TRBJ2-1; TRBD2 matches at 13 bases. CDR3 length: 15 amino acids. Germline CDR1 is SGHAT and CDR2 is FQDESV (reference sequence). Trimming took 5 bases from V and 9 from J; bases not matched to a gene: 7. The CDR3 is CASSRRTSGSGEQFF. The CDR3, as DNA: TGTGCCAGCAGCCGTCGGACTAGCGGGAGCGGTGAGCAGTTCTTC.

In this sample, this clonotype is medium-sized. Here the CDR3 DNA reads TGTGCCAGCGGGGGACTGGCCCTCCACTTT. Protein sequence: CASGGLALHF. V usage is TRBV6-1 and J usage is TRBJ1-6, with a weak D call TRBD1 (5 bases). V was clipped by 8 bases and J by 14 bases, with 10 bases between them. The CDR3 spans 10 residues. Germline CDR1 and CDR2: MNHNS and SASEGT.

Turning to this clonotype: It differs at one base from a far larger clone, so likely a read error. CDR3 residues: CASSPRGTGNSYEQFF. The CDR3 DNA reads as TGTGCCAGCAGTCCCCGCGGGACAGGAAACTCCTACGAGCAGTTCTTC. The rearrangement joins TRBV6-1 to TRBJ2-1, with 8 bases identical to TRBD1. After removal of 5 bases from V and 10 bases from J, the junction contained 16 bases not matched to a gene. Germline CDR1 reads MNHNS; CDR2 reads SASEGT. The CDR3 length is 16 residues.

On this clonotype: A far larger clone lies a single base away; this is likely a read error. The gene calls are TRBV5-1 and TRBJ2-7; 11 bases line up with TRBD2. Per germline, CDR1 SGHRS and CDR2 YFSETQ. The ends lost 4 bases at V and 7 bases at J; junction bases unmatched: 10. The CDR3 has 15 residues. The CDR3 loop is CASSPLAGGSNEQYF. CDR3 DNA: TGCGCCAGCAGCCCGCTAGCGGGAGGAAGCAATGAGCAGTACTTC.

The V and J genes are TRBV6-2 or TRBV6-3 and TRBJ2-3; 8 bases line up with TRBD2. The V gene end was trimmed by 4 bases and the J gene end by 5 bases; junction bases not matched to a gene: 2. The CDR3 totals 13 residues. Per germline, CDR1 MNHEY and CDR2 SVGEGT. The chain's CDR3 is CASSSGGGDTQYF. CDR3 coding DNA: TGTGCCAGCAGTTCCGGGGGGGGAGATACGCAGTATTTT.

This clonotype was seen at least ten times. The CDR3 here is CASTGRRSSYNEQFF. CDR3 coding DNA: TGTGCCAGTACTGGCCGAAGGAGCTCCTACAATGAGCAGTTCTTC. The chain carries TRBV19 and TRBJ2-1, with D uncertain. CDR1 is LNHDA, CDR2 SQIVND, per germline (reference sequence). The CDR3 has 15 amino acids. Trimming took 7 bases from V and 0 from J, leaving 13 bases between them.

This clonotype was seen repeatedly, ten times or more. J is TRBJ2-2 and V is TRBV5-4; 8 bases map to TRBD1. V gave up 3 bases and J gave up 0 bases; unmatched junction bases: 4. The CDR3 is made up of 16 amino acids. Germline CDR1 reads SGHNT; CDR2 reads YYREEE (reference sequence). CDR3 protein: CASSSGQGANTGELFF. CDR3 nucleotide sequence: TGTGCCAGCAGCTCCGGACAGGGAGCGAACACCGGGGAGCTGTTTTTT.

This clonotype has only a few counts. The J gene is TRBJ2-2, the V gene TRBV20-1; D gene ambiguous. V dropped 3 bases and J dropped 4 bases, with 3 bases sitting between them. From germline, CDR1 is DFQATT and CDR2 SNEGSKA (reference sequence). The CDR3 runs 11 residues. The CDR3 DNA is TGCAGTGCTAGTCCCACCGGGGAGCTGTTTTTT. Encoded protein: CSASPTGELFF.

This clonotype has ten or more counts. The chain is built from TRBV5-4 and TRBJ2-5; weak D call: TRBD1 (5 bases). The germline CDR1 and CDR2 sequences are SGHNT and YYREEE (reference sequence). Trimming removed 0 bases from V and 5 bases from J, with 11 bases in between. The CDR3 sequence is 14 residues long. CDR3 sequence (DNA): TGTGCCAGCAGCTTGGGGACAAGGTTGGAGACCCAGTACTTC. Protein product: CASSLGTRLETQYF.

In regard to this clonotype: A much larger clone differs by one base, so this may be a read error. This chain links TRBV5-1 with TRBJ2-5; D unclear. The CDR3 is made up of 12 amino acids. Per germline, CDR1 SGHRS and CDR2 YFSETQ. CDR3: CAISLGGETQYF. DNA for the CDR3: TGCGCCATCAGCTTGGGTGGTGAGACCCAGTACTTC.

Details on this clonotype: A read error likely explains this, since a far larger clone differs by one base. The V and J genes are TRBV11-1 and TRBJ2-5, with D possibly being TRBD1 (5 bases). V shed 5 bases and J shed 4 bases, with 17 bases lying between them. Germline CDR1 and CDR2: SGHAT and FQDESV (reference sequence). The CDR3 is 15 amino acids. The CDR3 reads CASSDELGAGETQYF. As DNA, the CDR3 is TGTGCCAGCAGCGACGAGCTAGGGGCCGGAGAGACCCAGTACTTC.

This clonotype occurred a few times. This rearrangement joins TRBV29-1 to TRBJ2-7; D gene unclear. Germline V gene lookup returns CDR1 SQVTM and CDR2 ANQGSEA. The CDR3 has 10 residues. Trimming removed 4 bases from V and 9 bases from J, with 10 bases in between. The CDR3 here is CSVVSGAQYF. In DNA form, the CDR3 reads TGCAGCGTTGTGTCTGGTGCGCAGTACTTC.

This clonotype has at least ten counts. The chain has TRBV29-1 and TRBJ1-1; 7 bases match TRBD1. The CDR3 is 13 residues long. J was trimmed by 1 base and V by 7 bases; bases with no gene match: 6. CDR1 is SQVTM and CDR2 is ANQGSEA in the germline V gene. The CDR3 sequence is CSGLTGTNTEAFF. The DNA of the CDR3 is TGCAGCGGCCTGACAGGGACGAACACTGAAGCTTTCTTT.

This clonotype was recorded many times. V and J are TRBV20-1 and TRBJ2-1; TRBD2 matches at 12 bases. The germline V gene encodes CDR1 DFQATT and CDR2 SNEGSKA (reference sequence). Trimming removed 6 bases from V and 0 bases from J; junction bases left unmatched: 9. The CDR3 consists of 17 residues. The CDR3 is CSAPGLAGQSSYNEQFF. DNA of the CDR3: TGCAGTGCACCGGGACTAGCGGGCCAAAGCTCCTACAATGAGCAGTTCTTC.

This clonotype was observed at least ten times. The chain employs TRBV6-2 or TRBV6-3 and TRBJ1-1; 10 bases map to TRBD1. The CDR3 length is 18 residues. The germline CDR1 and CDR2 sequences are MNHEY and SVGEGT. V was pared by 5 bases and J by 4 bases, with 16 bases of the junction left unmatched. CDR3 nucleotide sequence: TGTGCCAGCAGTCTCCGGGACAGGGGTCTTCTTACCCCCACTGAAGCTTTCTTT. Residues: CASSLRDRGLLTPTEAFF.

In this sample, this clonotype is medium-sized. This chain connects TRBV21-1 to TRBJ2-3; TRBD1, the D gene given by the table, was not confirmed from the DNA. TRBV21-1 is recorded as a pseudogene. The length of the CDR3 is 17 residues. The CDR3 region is CASSKAFWGQPPDTQYF. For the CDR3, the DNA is TGTGCCAGCAGCAAAGCGTTCTGGGGGCAGCCCCCAGATACGCAGTATTTT.

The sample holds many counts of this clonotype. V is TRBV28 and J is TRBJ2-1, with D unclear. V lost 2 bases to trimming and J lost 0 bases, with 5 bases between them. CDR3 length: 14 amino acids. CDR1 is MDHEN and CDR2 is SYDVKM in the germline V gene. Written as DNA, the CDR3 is TGTGCCAGCAGTTTAACCAGCTCCTACAATGAGCAGTTCTTC. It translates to CASSLTSSYNEQFF.

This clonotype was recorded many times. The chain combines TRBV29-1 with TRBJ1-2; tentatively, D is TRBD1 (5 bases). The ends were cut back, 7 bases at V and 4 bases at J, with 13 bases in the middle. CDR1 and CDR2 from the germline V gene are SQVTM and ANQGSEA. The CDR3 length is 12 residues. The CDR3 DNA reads TGCAGCGCCGAGACCGGGACCTATGGCTACACCTTC. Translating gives CSAETGTYGYTF.

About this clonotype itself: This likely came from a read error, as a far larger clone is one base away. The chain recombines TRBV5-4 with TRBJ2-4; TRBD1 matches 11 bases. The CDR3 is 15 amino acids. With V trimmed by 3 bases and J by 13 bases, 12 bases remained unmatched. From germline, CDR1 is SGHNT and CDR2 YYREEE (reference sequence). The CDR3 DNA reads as TGTGCCAGCAGCTCGGACAGGGGGCCCTACAATGAGCAGTACTTC. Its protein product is CASSSDRGPYNEQYF.

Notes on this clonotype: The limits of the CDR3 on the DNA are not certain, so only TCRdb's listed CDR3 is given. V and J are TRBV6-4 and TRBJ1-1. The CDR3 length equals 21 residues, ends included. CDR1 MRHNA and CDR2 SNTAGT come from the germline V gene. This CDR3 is CASSDSGFYLCATGANTEAFF.

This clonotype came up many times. The CDR3 region is CASSLRGPTWFEQYF. Here the CDR3 DNA reads TGCGCCAGCAGTCTTAGGGGGCCCACCTGGTTCGAGCAGTACTTC. V and J are TRBV23-1 and TRBJ2-7, with 7 bases lining up with TRBD1. TRBV23-1 is labeled an ORF, and its function is uncertain. The CDR3 runs 15 residues. V lost 4 bases and J lost 6; bases outside the gene matches: 12.

The CDR3 reads CASSLNGGTDTQYF. The CDR3 DNA follows: TGTGCCAGCAGCCTAAACGGGGGCACAGATACGCAGTATTTT. The chain is built from TRBV5-4 and TRBJ2-3; a possible D gene is TRBD2 (5 bases). CDR1 SGHNT and CDR2 YYREEE come from the germline V gene (reference sequence). V lost 4 bases and J 1 base, leaving 10 bases between the germline ends. The CDR3 totals 14 residues. The full variable domain, its missing parts supplied by reference TRBV5-4 and TRBJ2-3, is ETGVTQSPTHLIKTRGQQVTLRCSSQSGHNTVSWYQQALGQGPQFIFQYYREEENGRGNFPPRFSGLQFPNYSSELNVNALELDDSALYLCASSLNGGTDTQYFGPGTRLTVL.

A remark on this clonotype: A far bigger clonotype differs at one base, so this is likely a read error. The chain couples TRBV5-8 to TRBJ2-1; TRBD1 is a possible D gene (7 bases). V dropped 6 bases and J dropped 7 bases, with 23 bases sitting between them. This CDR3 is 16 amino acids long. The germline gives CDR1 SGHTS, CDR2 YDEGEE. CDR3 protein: CASNDLTEAGGNEQFF. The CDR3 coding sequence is TGTGCCAGCAACGACCTTACAGAGGCAGGGGGGAATGAGCAGTTCTTC. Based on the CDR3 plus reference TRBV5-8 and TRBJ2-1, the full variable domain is EAGVTQSPTHLIKTRGQQATLRCSPISGHTSVYWYQQALGLGLQFLLWYDEGEERNRGNFPPRFSGRQFPNYSSELNVNALELEDSALYLCASNDLTEAGGNEQFFGPGTRLTVL.

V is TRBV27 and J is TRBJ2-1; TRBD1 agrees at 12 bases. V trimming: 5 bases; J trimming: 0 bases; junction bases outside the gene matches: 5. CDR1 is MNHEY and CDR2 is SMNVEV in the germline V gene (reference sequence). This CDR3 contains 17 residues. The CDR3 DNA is TGTGCCAGCAGTCCCGGGACAGGGGGCAGCTCCTACAATGAGCAGTTCTTC. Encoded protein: CASSPGTGGSSYNEQFF.

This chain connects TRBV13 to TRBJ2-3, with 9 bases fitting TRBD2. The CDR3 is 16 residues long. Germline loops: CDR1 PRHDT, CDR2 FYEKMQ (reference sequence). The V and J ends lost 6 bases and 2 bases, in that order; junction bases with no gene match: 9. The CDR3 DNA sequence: TGTGCCAGCAGTGGAAGTAGCGGGGGCACCACAGATACGCAGTATTTT. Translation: CASSGSSGGTTDTQYF. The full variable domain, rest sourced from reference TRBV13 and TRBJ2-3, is AAGVIQSPRHLIKEKRETATLKCYPIPRHDTVYWYQQGPGQDPQFLISFYEKMQSDKGSIPDRFSAQQFSDYHSELNMSSLELGDSALYFCASSGSSGGTTDTQYFGPGTRLTVL.

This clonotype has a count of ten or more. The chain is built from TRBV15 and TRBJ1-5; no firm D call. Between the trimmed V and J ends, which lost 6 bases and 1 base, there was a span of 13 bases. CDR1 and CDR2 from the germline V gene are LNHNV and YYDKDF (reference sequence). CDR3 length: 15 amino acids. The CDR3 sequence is CATSNDGVSNQPQHF. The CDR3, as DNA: TGTGCCACCAGTAACGACGGCGTGAGCAATCAGCCCCAGCATTTT.

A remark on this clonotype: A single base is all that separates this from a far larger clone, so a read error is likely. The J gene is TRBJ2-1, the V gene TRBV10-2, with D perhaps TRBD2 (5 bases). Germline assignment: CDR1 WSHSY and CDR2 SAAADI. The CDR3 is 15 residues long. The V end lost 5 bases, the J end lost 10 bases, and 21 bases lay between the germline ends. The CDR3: CASSRSADVPYEQFF. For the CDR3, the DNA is TGCGCCAGCAGTCGTTCAGCGGACGTGCCCTACGAGCAGTTCTTC.

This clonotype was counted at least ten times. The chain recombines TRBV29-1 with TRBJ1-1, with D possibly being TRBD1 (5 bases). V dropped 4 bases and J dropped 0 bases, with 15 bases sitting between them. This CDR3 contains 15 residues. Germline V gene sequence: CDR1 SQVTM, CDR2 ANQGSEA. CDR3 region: CSVGGWGGMNTEAFF. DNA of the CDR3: TGCAGCGTTGGGGGGTGGGGCGGCATGAACACTGAAGCTTTCTTT.